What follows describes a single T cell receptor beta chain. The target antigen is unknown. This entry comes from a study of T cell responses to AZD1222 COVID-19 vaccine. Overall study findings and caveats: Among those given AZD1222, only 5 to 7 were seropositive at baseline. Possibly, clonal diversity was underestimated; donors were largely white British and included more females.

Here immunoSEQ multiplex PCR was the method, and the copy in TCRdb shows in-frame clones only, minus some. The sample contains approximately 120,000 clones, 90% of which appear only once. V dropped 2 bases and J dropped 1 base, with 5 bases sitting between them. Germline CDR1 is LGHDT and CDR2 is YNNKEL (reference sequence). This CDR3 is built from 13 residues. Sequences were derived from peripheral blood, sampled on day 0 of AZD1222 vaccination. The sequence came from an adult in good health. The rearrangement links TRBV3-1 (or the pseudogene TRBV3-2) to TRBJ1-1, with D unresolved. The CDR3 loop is CASSQKQNTEAFF. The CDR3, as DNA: TGTGCCAGCAGCCAAAAACAGAACACTGAAGCTTTCTTT.